Below are 16 T cell receptor beta chains sequenced from a single sample in a study of ipilimumab plus nivolumab after autologous stem cell transplantation (dated by TCRdb to the early 2020s). Libraries were prepared through the immunoSEQ multiplex PCR assay. The source is immuneACCESS, and TCRdb retained only in-frame sequences with V and J called. Part of the clones is not carried over; for the studies checked, unresolved V genes explain less than half of this, and the remainder is unexplained. The sample includes 10,000 to 15,000 clones, with about 70% observed a single time. Around 10% of the sample rests with the top ten. Here the sequenced sample was PBMCs, taken in a trial of ipilimumab plus nivolumab as post-transplant consolidation. These receptors all come from a male donor with multiple myeloma.

V gene TRBV27 combines with J gene TRBJ2-7, with D maybe TRBD2 (6 bases). V gave up 6 bases and J gave up 0 bases, with 12 bases separating them. The CDR3 runs to 14 residues. The germline V gene encodes CDR1 MNHEY and CDR2 SMNVEV (reference sequence). CDR3 protein: CASSRGGSSYEQYF. In DNA form, the CDR3 reads TGTGCCAGCAGCCGCGGAGGGAGCTCCTACGAGCAGTACTTC.

This clone is labeled medium-sized. The chain couples TRBV5-1 to TRBJ2-1, with D possibly TRBD2 on 5 matching bases. The CDR3 totals 13 residues. The V gene's germline CDR1 is SGHRS and CDR2 YFSETQ. Trimming pared 4 bases from V and 9 bases from J, leaving 14 bases between. CDR3 loop: CASSAQDWAEQFF. CDR3 nucleotides: TGCGCCAGCAGCGCCCAGGACTGGGCTGAGCAGTTCTTC. The whole variable domain, filled in from reference TRBV5-1 and TRBJ2-1, reads KAGVTQTPRYLIKTRGQQVTLSCSPISGHRSVSWYQQTPGQGLQFLFEYFSETQRNKGNFPGRFSGRQFSNSRSEMNVSTLELGDSALYLCASSAQDWAEQFFGPGTRLTVL.

The chain couples TRBV4-1 to TRBJ2-1; TRBD1 agrees at 10 bases. This CDR3 is 15 amino acids long. The germline CDR1 and CDR2 sequences are MGHRA and YSYEKL. The junction had 3 bases not matched to a gene; V was cut back by 2 bases and J by 5 bases. For the CDR3, the DNA is TGCGCCAGCAGCCAACCGGGACAGGGGAACAATGAGCAGTTCTTC. Amino acids: CASSQPGQGNNEQFF.

The chain carries TRBV11-1 and TRBJ1-1; 7 bases align to TRBD1. CDR3 size: 15 residues. With V trimmed by 1 base and J by 0 bases, 2 bases remained unmatched. Germline CDR1 is SGHAT and CDR2 is FQDESV (reference sequence). The CDR3 here is CASSLGDSLNTEAFF. CDR3 sequence (DNA): TGTGCCAGCAGCTTAGGGGACAGCCTGAACACTGAAGCTTTCTTT. The full variable domain, rest sourced from reference TRBV11-1 and TRBJ1-1, is EAEVAQSPRYKITEKSQAVAFWCDPISGHATLYWYRQILGQGPELLVQFQDESVVDDSQLPKDRFSAERLKGVDSTLKIQPAELGDSAMYLCASSLGDSLNTEAFFGQGTRLTVV.

The J gene is TRBJ2-6, the V gene TRBV7-3; no reliable D call. The CDR3 is made up of 18 amino acids. V lost 4 bases to trimming and J lost 1 base, with 17 bases between them. CDR1 is SGHTA and CDR2 is FQGTGA in the germline V gene. In nucleotides, the CDR3 is TGTGCCAGCAGCTCGCCCGGACGGGCGGATTCTGGGGCCAACGTCCTGACTTTC. Amino acid sequence: CASSSPGRADSGANVLTF.

V gene TRBV15 combines with J gene TRBJ1-2, with TRBD1 matching over 8 bases. Germline V lookup: CDR1 LNHNV, CDR2 YYDKDF (reference sequence). J was trimmed by 2 bases and V by 5 bases; bases with no gene match: 7. The CDR3 is made up of 15 amino acids. The CDR3 loop reads CATSGWTGRNYGYTF. CDR3 bases: TGTGCCACCAGCGGATGGACAGGGCGGAACTATGGCTACACCTTC. Using reference TRBV15 and TRBJ1-2 for the parts outside the CDR3, the full variable domain is DAMVIQNPRYQVTQFGKPVTLSCSQTLNHNVMYWYQQKSSQAPKLLFHYYDKDFNNEADTPDNFQSRRPNTSFCFLDIRSPGLGDTAMYLCATSGWTGRNYGYTFGSGTRLTVV.

The chain recombines TRBV6-6 with TRBJ2-7; 7 nucleotides match TRBD1. The trim removed 0 bases at V and 4 bases at J, leaving 0 bases unmatched. The CDR3 covers 13 residues. The germline V gene encodes CDR1 MNHNY and CDR2 SVGAGI (reference sequence). The CDR3 is CASSYSRGYEQYF. CDR3 sequence (DNA): TGTGCCAGCAGTTACTCCAGGGGGTACGAGCAGTACTTC.

The sample holds a few counts of this clone. The V and J genes are TRBV5-1 and TRBJ2-3; 10 positions agree with TRBD2. Unmatched junction bases numbered 0, after V lost 2 bases and J lost 6 bases. CDR3 size: 13 residues. Germline V gene data show CDR1 as SGHRS and CDR2 as YFSETQ. The CDR3 DNA sequence: TGCGCCAGCAGCTTTAGCGGGGGGGATACGCAGTATTTT. This translates into CASSFSGGDTQYF.

CDR3: CASSYPRLTGTGKYEQYF. In DNA, the CDR3 is TGTGCCAGCAGCTACCCGAGGCTAACCGGGACAGGGAAGTACGAGCAGTACTTC. This chain links TRBV7-2 with TRBJ2-7; 9 positions match TRBD1. V was pared by 4 bases and J by 4 bases, with 17 bases of the junction left unmatched. The CDR3 runs to 18 residues. From germline, CDR1 is SGHTA and CDR2 FQGNSA.

The chain combines TRBV30 with TRBJ2-2; 7 bases are shared with TRBD1. With V trimmed by 4 bases and J by 5 bases, 10 bases remained unmatched. The CDR3 has 15 amino acids. Germline V gene data show CDR1 as GTSNPN and CDR2 as SVGIG (reference sequence). The CDR3 region is CAWNTRGLGTGELFF. Here the CDR3 DNA reads TGTGCCTGGAATACCAGGGGGTTGGGGACCGGGGAGCTGTTTTTT.

This chain connects TRBV25-1 to TRBJ2-7; D is undetermined. CDR1 and CDR2 (germline): MGHDK, SYGVNS. The CDR3 extends over 11 amino acids. The V end was cut by 3 bases, the J end by 3 bases, with 3 bases between. This CDR3 is CASSDSYEQYF. CDR3 nucleotides: TGTGCCAGCAGTGACAGCTACGAGCAGTACTTC.

Only a few counts were recorded for this clone. The chain uses TRBV14 and TRBJ2-1, with 9 bases lining up with TRBD1. This CDR3 region has 21 residues. The junction had 20 bases not matched to a gene; V was cut back by 3 bases and J by 2 bases. Germline V gene sequence: CDR1 SGHDN, CDR2 FVKESK. The CDR3 DNA is TGTGCCAGCAGCCAGGGGATAATGGGACAGGGCAAAGTAGCGGCCTACAATGAGCAGTTCTTC. It codes for CASSQGIMGQGKVAAYNEQFF.

This rearrangement joins TRBV5-1 to TRBJ2-5; no clear D gene. V gave up 0 bases and J gave up 3 bases, with 0 bases separating them. This CDR3 is 11 amino acids long. Germline V gene data show CDR1 as SGHRS and CDR2 as YFSETQ. The CDR3 DNA is TGCGCCAGCAGCTTGGAAGAGACCCAGTACTTC. It specifies CASSLEETQYF.

The V gene is TRBV4-1, the J gene TRBJ1-1, with TRBD1 as a possible D gene (6 bases). The V end was cut by 2 bases, the J end by 7 bases, with 11 bases between. CDR1 and CDR2 from the germline V gene are MGHRA and YSYEKL. The CDR3 is 13 residues long. CDR3 DNA sequence: TGCGCCAGCAGCCAAATACAGGGTAATGAAGCTTTCTTT. This sequence encodes CASSQIQGNEAFF.

The CDR3 is CASSSTGGNEQFF. CDR3 nucleotide sequence: TGTGCCAGCAGCTCGACAGGGGGCAATGAGCAGTTCTTC. The gene calls are TRBV7-6 and TRBJ2-1; TRBD1 aligns across 9 bases. This CDR3 region has 13 residues. Germline values: CDR1 SGHVS, CDR2 FNYEAQ. V shed 4 bases and J 6 bases; nucleotides not matched to a gene: 1.

In this sample, this clone turned up once. The chain combines TRBV5-1 with TRBJ1-6, with no clear D. V was pared by 1 base and J by 0 bases, with 5 bases between. CDR1 SGHRS and CDR2 YFSETQ come from the germline V gene. The CDR3 is 15 amino acids. CDR3 residues: CASSLSSSYNSPLHF. Here the CDR3 DNA reads TGCGCCAGCAGCTTGAGTAGCTCCTATAATTCACCCCTCCACTTT.